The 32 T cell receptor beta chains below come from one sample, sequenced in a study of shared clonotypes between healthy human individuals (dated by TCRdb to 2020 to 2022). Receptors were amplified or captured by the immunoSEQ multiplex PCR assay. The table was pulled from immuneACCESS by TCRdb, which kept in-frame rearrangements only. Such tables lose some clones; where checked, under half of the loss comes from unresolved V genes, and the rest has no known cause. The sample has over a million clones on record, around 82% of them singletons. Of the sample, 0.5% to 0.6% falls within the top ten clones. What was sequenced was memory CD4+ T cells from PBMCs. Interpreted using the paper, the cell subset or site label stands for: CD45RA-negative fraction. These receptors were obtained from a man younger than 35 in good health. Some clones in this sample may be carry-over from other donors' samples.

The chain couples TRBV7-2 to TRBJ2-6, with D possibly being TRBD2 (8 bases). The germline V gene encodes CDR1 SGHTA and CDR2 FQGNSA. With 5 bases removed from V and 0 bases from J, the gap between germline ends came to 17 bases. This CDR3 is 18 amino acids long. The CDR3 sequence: CASSPREGQHSGANVLTF. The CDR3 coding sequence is TGTGCCAGCAGCCCCCGGGAGGGACAGCACTCTGGGGCCAACGTCCTGACTTTC.

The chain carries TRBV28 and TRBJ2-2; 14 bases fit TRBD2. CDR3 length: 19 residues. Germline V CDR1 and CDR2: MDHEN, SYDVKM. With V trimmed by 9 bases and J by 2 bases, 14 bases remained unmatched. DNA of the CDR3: TGTGCCAGTACCGCGCGGGGACTAGCGGGAGTCCGCAACACCGGGGAGCTGTTTTTT. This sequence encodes CASTARGLAGVRNTGELFF.

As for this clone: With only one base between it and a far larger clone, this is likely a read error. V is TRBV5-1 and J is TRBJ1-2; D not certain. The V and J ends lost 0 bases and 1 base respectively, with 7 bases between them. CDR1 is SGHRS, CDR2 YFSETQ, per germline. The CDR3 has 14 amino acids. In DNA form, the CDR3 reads TGCGCCAGCAGCTTGGAGGGCGTTAACTATGGCTACACCTTC. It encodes CASSLEGVNYGYTF.

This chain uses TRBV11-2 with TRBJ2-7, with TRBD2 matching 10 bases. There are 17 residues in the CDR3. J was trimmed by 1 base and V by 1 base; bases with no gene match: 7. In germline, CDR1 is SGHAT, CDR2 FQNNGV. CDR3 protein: CASSLVVLAGVSYEQYF. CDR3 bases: TGTGCCAGCAGCTTAGTAGTGCTAGCGGGAGTGTCCTACGAGCAGTACTTC.

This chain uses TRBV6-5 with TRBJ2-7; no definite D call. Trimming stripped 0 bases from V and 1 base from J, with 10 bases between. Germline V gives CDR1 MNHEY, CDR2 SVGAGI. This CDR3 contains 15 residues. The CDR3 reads CASSYSKQLSYEQYF. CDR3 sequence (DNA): TGTGCCAGCAGTTACTCGAAACAACTGTCCTACGAGCAGTACTTC.

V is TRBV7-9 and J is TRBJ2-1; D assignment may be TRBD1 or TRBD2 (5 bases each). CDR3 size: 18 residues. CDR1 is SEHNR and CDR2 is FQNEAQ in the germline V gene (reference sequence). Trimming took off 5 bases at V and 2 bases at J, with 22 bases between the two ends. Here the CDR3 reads CASSPRWDLEEAYNEQFF. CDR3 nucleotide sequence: TGTGCCAGCAGCCCTCGTTGGGACCTCGAAGAGGCCTACAATGAGCAGTTCTTC.

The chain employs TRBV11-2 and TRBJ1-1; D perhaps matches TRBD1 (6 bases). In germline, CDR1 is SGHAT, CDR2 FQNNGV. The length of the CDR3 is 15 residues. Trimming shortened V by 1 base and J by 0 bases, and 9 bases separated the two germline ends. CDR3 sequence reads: CASSLVGGVNTEAFF. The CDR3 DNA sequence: TGTGCCAGCAGCTTAGTAGGGGGAGTGAACACTGAAGCTTTCTTT.

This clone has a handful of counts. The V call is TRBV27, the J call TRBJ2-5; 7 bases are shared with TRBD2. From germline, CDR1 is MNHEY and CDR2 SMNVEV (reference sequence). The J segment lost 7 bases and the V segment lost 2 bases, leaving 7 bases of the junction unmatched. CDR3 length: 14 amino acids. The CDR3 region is CASSLNGGSATQYF. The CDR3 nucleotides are TGTGCCAGCAGTTTAAATGGCGGGAGCGCGACCCAGTACTTC.

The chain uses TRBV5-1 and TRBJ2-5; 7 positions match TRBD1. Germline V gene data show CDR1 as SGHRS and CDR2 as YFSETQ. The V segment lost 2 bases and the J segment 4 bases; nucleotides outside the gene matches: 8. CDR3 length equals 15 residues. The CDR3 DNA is TGCGCCAGCAGCTTTTTAGGGGGCTACGGAGAGACCCAGTACTTC. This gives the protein CASSFLGGYGETQYF.

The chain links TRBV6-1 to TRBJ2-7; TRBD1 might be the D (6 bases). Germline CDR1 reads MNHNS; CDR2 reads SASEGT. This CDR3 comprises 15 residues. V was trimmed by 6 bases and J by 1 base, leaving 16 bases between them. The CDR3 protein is CASRQNEQGSYEQYF. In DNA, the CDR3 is TGTGCCAGCAGACAAAACGAACAGGGTTCCTACGAGCAGTACTTC.

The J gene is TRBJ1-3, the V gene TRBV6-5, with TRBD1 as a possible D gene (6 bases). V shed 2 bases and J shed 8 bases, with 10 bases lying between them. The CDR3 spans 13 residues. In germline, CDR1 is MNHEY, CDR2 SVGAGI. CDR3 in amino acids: CASSYGRGHTIYF. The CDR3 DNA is TGTGCCAGCAGTTACGGCAGGGGACACACCATATATTTT.

This chain's CDR3 is CASSLAPRGKGGEAFF. The CDR3 bases are TGTGCCAGCAGCTTAGCCCCTCGGGGGAAAGGTGGTGAAGCTTTCTTT. This chain links TRBV7-3 with TRBJ1-1; a possible D gene is TRBD1 (5 bases). From germline, CDR1 is SGHTA and CDR2 FQGTGA. The V end lost 2 bases, the J end lost 7 bases, and 20 bases lay between the germline ends. The CDR3 spans 16 residues.

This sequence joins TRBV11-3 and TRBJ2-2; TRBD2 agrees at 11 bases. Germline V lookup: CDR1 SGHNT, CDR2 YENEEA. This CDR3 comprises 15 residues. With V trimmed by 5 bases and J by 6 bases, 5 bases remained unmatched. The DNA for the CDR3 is TGTGCCAGCAGCAAACTAGCGGGAGTGTCCGGGGAGCTGTTTTTT. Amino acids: CASSKLAGVSGELFF. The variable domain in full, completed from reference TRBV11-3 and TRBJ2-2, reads EAGVVQSPRYKIIEKKQPVAFWCNPISGHNTLYWYLQNLGQGPELLIRYENEEAVDDSQLPKDRFSAERLKGVDSTLKIQPAELGDSAVYLCASSKLAGVSGELFFGEGSRLTVL.

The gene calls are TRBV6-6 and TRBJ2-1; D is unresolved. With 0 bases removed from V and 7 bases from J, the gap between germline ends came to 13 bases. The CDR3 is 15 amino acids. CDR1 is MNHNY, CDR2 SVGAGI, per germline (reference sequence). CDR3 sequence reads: CASSYSILSGNEQFF. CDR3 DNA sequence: TGTGCCAGCAGTTACTCGATTCTATCTGGAAATGAGCAGTTCTTC.

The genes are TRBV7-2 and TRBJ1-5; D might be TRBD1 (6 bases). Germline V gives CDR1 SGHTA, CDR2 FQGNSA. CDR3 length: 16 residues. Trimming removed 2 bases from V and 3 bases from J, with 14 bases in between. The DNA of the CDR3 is TGTGCCAGCAGCTTAACTCCAGGGGTCTACAATCAGCCCCAGCATTTT. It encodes CASSLTPGVYNQPQHF.

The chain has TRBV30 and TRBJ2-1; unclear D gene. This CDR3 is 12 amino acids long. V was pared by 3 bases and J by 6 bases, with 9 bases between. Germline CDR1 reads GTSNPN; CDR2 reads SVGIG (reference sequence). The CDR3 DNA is TGTGCCTGGAGGGCCGTTGGCAATGAGCAGTTCTTC. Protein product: CAWRAVGNEQFF. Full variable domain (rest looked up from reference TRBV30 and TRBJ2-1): SQTIHQWPATLVQPVGSPLSLECTVEGTSNPNLYWYRQAAGRGLQLLFYSVGIGQISSEVPQNLSASRPQDRQFILSSKKLLLSDSGFYLCAWRAVGNEQFFGPGTRLTVL.

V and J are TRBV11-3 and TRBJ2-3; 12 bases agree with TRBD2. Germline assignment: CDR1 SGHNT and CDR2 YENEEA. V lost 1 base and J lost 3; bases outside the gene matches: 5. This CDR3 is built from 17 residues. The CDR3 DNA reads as TGTGCCAGCAGCTTAGGAACTAGCGGGAGGATTACAGATACGCAGTATTTT. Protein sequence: CASSLGTSGRITDTQYF.

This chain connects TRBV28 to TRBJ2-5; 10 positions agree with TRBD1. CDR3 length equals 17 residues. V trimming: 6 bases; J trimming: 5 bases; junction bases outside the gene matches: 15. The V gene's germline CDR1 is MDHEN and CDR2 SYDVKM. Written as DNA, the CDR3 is TGTGCCAGCAGCCCCCCACCGGGACAGGGGTTTCGGGAGACCCAGTACTTC. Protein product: CASSPPPGQGFRETQYF. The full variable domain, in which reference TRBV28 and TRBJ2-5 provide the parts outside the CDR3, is DVKVTQSSRYLVKRTGEKVFLECVQDMDHENMFWYRQDPGLGLRLIYFSYDVKMKEKGDIPEGYSVSREKKERFSLILESASTNQTSMYLCASSPPPGQGFRETQYFGPGTRLLVL.

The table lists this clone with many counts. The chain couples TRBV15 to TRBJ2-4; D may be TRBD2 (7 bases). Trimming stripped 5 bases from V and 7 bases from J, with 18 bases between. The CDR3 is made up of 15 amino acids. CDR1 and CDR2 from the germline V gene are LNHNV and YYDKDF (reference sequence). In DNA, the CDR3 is TGTGCCACCAGCGGGAGACGTGAGGGGGGGAACATTCAGTACTTC. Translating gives CATSGRREGGNIQYF.

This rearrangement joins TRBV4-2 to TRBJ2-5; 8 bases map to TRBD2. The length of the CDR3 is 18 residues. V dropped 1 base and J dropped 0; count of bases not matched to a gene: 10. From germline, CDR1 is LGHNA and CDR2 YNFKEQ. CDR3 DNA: TGTGCCAGCAGCCAAGTGGGGGGGTTAGCGGGGTACCAAGAGACCCAGTACTTC. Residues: CASSQVGGLAGYQETQYF.

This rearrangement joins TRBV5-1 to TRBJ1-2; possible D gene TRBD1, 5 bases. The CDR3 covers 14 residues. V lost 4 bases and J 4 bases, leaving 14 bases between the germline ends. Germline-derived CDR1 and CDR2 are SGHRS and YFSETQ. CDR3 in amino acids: CASSGTGTPYGYTF. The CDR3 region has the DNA TGCGCCAGCAGCGGAACCGGGACGCCCTATGGCTACACCTTC. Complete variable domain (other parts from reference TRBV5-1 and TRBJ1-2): KAGVTQTPRYLIKTRGQQVTLSCSPISGHRSVSWYQQTPGQGLQFLFEYFSETQRNKGNFPGRFSGRQFSNSRSEMNVSTLELGDSALYLCASSGTGTPYGYTFGSGTRLTVV.

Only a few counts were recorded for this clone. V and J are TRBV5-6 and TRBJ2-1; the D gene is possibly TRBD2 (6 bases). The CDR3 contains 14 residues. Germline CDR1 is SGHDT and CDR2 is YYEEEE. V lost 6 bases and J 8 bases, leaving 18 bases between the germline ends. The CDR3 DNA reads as TGTGCCAGCACCCTCGGACGAGGAGGGTATGAGCAGTTCTTC. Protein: CASTLGRGGYEQFF.

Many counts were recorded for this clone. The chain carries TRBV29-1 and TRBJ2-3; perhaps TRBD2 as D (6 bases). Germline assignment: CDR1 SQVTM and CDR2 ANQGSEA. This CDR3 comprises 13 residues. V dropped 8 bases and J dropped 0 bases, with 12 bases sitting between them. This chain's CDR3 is CSHSGLSTDTQYF. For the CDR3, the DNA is TGCAGCCATTCGGGACTTAGCACAGATACGCAGTATTTT.

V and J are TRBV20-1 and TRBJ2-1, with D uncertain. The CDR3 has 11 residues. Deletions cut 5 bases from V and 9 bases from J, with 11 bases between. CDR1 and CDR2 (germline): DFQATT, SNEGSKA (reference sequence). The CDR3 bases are TGCAGTGCTGAGTTCTCACCTGAGCAGTTCTTC. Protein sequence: CSAEFSPEQFF.

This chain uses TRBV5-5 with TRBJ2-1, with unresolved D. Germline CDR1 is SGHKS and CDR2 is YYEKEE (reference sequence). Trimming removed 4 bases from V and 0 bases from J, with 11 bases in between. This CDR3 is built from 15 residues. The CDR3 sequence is CASSLGSLSYNEQFF. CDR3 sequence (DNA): TGTGCCAGCAGCCTGGGGTCCCTCTCCTACAATGAGCAGTTCTTC.

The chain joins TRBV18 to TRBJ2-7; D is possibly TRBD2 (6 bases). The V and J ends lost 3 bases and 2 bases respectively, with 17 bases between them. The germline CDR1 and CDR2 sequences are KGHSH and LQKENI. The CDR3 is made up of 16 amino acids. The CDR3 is CASSPTGLPRPYEQYF. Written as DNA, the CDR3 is TGTGCCAGCTCACCGACGGGACTGCCAAGACCCTACGAGCAGTACTTC.

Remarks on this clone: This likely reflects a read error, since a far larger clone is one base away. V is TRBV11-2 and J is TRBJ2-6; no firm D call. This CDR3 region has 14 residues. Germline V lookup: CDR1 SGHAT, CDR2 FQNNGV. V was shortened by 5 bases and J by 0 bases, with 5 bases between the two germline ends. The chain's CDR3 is CASSPPSGANVLTF. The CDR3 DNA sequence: TGTGCCAGCAGCCCCCCCTCTGGGGCCAACGTCCTGACTTTC.

The CDR3 DNA reads as TGCGCCAGCAGGAGGCAGGCTTTGTTACCCGGGGATACGCAGTATTTT. Translating it yields CASRRQALLPGDTQYF. The V call is TRBV5-1, the J call TRBJ2-3; D is undetermined. The CDR3 contains 16 residues. Trimming left V 5 bases short and J 6 bases short, with 22 bases between. Germline V gene sequence: CDR1 SGHRS, CDR2 YFSETQ.

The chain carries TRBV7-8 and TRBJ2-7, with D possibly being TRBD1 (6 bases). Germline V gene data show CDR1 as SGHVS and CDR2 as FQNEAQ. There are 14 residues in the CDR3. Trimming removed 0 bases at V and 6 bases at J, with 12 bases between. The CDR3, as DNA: TGTGCCAGCAGCTTAGCCAGGACAGTGGGCGAGCAGTACTTC. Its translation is CASSLARTVGEQYF.

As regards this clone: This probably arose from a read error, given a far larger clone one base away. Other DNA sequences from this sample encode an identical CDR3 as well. CDR3 bases: TGTGCCAGCAGCTTAGGCACAGATACGCAGTATTTT. This codes for CASSLGTDTQYF. The chain is built from TRBV7-2 and TRBJ2-3; no firm D call. Trimming removed 1 base at V and 1 base at J, with 0 bases between. The CDR3 runs to 12 residues. Germline assignment: CDR1 SGHTA and CDR2 FQGNSA.

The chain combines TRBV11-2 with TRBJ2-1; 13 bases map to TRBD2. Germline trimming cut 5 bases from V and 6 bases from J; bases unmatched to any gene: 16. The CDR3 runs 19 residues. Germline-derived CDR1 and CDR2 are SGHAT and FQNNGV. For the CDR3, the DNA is TGTGCCAGCAGCCCCAGTCCGGGACTAGCGGGAAAAGGGAGCAATGAGCAGTTCTTC. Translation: CASSPSPGLAGKGSNEQFF.

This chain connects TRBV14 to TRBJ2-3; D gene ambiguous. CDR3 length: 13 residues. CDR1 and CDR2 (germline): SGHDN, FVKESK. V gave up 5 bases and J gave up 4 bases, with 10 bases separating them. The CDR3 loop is CASSDLTSDTQYF. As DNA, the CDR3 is TGTGCCAGCAGCGACCTCACATCAGATACGCAGTATTTT.